This entry is about one T cell receptor beta chain. This sample is drawn from a study of blood T cell repertoires in COVID-19. The overall study: Sites across the United States, Italy and Spain contributed samples from acute and convalescent COVID-19.

The junction had 12 bases not matched to a gene; V was cut back by 5 bases and J by 7 bases. This CDR3 has 16 amino acids. Looked up from germline, CDR1 is LNHNV and CDR2 is YYDKDF (reference sequence). Original methodology: Estimation of nucleated cell counts was performed using reference gene primer amplification. This table comes from immunoSEQ multiplex PCR, and its TCRdb copy is limited to in-frame clones, with some not included. For V, J and clone size, that table is used; D and trimming come from the DNA. Of 150,000 to 200,000 clones listed, more than 65% are singletons. Material for sequencing was peripheral blood. The TCR was taken from a woman over 75 with acute or convalescent COVID-19. The chain carries TRBV15 and TRBJ1-5; 9 bases are shared with TRBD1. The CDR3 DNA is TGTGCCACCAGCGCGACCGGGACAGGGCTATGGCAGCCCCAGCATTTT. It translates to CATSATGTGLWQPQHF.